The sequence of this T cell receptor beta chain was determined in a study of T cells in localized non-small cell lung cancer. CDR3 length: 15 amino acids. Unmatched junction bases numbered 11, after V lost 4 bases and J lost 7 bases. Germline-derived CDR1 and CDR2 are SGHDT and YYEEEE. Assay used: immunoSEQ multiplex PCR; TCRdb lists only in-frame clones, some missing. The sample records about 18,000 clones, about 91% being singletons. This clone appeared a single time. The receptor was isolated from a woman aged 35 to 75 with stage I lung adenocarcinoma. The sample in question was peripheral blood, obtained before any cancer treatment. The V call is TRBV5-6, the J call TRBJ1-2, with 9 bases that match TRBD1. In DNA form, the CDR3 reads TGTGCCAGCAGCGCCCCAACAGGGGGCGCGGGTGGCTACACCTTC. Translated: CASSAPTGGAGGYTF.